This TCR beta chain was sequenced during a study of blood T cell repertoires in COVID-19. Study information: Samples representing acute and convalescent COVID-19 were sourced from the United States, Italy and Spain. Sources were T cells, B-cell-depleted T cells, or PBMCs; the material itself was cDNA or gDNA.

With 1 base removed from V and 0 bases from J, the gap between germline ends came to 9 bases. The CDR3 length is 16 residues. Germline CDR1 reads MGHRA; CDR2 reads YSYEKL. Data came from immunoSEQ multiplex PCR; TCRdb stores just in-frame clones and leaves some out. The table shows 120,000 to 150,000 clones, with approximately 90% occurring only once. This TCR was sampled from a woman aged 45 to 65 with active or convalescent COVID-19. The sequenced sample was peripheral blood. The chain has TRBV4-1 and TRBJ2-2; D remains ambiguous. As DNA, the CDR3 is TGCGCCAGCAGCCAAGGCAGGCCCTCGAACACCGGGGAGCTGTTTTTT. Encoded protein: CASSQGRPSNTGELFF.